This T cell receptor (beta chain) is drawn from a study of PD-L1 blockade in urothelial cancer. About the study: Atezolizumab, begun by patients in the mid-2010s, was given at 1,200 mg intravenously every 3 weeks. Blood was tested 3 weeks (second dose) and 6 weeks into treatment. As for prior chemotherapy regimens, patients had received 0 to 3.

Sequenced by immunoSEQ multiplex PCR; TCRdb stores in-frame clones only, minus some. The sample shows roughly 95,000 clones, roughly 84% of them seen only once. CDR1 and CDR2 (germline): SGHRS, YFSETQ. Trimming cost V 1 base and J 7 bases, with 9 bases left between them. CDR3 length equals 12 residues. This sample's time point: pretreatment peripheral blood. The chain carries TRBV5-1 and TRBJ2-7, with D possibly matching TRBD2 (6 bases). Sequences were derived from PBMCs, sampled around atezolizumab (anti-PD-L1) treatment. This TCR came from a man aged 55-75 years with urothelial cancer. Here the CDR3 reads CASSLPGDEQYF. The DNA for the CDR3 is TGCGCCAGCAGCTTGCCGGGAGATGAGCAGTACTTC.